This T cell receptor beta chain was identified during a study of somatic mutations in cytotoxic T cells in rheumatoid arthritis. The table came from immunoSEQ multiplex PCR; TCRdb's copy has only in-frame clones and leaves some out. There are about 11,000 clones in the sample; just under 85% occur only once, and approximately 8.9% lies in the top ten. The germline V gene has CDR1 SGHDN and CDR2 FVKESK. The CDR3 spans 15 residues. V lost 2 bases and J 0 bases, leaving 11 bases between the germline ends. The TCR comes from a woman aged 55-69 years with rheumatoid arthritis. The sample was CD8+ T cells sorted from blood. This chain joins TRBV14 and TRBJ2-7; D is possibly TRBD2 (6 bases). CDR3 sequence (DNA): TGTGCCAGCAGCCAAAGGGAGGTTCCCTCCTACGAGCAGTACTTC. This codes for CASSQREVPSYEQYF.